This TCR beta chain stems from a study of beta chain features in type 1 diabetes. On the study more broadly: In age, gender and cell yields, patients were similar to healthy donors.

As every portion of the isolated RNA was reverse transcribed, the sequencing read expressed TCRB transcripts. This table comes from immunoSEQ multiplex PCR, and its TCRdb copy is limited to in-frame clones, with some not included. The table has around 280,000 clones, about 15% seen once; the top ten hold 0.015% to 0.017%. Trimming pared 6 bases from V and 6 bases from J, leaving 17 bases between. This CDR3 is 14 amino acids long. Germline V gene sequence: CDR1 MNHNY, CDR2 SVGAGI (reference sequence). For this clone: Antigen: not known.

Overall study results and limits: Type 1 diabetes patients had TCRB CDR3s that were shorter (moderately but significantly so) in all four CD4+ subsets.

The origin of this receptor is a man aged 18-30 years with type 1 diabetes. The sequencing input was naive CD4+ T cells from blood. V and J are TRBV6-6 and TRBJ2-5; a possible D gene is TRBD1 (5 bases). The CDR3 spells CASSSRVLTQTQYF. The CDR3 DNA reads as TGTGCCAGCAGCTCCAGGGTTTTGACGCAGACCCAGTACTTC.